This note documents a single T cell receptor (beta chain) sequence. These data come from a study of CD8 T cells in Susac syndrome. Per germline, CDR1 SNHLY and CDR2 FYNNEI. V dropped 3 bases and J dropped 5; count of bases not matched to a gene: 2. The CDR3 contains 13 residues. When the RNA was reverse transcribed, random hexamers were used with an input of roughly 0.5 to 1 ug. Using its own MiXCR run on the immunoSEQ multiplex PCR reads, TCRdb lists one record per CDR3 protein. The sample has 150,000 to 200,000 distinct CDR3 sequences, around 94% seen once. Sequencing of TCR beta was undertaken in CD8+ and CD4+ T cells derived from blood.

The TCR was taken from a human donor in good health. This chain connects TRBV2 to TRBJ1-2; 8 bases line up with TRBD1. Sequencing input: CD4+ T cells from PBMCs. The CDR3 here is CASSDRGLYGYTF. The CDR3 DNA reads TGTGCCAGCAGTGACAGGGGGCTTTATGGCTACACCTTC.